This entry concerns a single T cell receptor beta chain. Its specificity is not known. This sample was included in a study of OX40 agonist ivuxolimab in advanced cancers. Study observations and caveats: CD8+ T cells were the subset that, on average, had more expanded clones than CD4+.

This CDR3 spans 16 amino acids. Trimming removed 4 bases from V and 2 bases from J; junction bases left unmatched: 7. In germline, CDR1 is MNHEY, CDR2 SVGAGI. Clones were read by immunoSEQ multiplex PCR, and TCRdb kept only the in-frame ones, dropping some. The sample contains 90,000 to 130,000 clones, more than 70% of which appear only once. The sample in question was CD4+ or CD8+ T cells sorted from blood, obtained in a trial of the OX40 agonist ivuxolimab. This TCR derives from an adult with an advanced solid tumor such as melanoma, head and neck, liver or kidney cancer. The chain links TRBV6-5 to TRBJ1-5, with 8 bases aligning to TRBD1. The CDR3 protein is CASSLSTGGGNQPQHF. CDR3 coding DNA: TGTGCCAGCAGTTTATCCACAGGGGGTGGCAATCAGCCCCAGCATTTT.